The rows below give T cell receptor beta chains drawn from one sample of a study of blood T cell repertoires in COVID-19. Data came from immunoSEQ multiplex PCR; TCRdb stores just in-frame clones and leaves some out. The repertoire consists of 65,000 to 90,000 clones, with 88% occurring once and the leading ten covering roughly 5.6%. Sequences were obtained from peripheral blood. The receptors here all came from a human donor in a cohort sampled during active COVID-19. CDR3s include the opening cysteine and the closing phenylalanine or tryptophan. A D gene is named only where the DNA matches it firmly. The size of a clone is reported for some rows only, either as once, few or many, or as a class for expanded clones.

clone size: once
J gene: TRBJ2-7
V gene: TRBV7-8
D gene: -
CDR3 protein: CASSFRDISYEQYF
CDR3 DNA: TGTGCCAGCAGCTTCCGGGACATCTCCTACGAGCAGTACTTC

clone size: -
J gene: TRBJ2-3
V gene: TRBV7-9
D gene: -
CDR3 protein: CASSSGPGLEVADTQYF
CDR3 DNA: TGTGCCAGCAGCTCTGGACCGGGACTGGAGGTTGCAGATACGCAGTATTTT

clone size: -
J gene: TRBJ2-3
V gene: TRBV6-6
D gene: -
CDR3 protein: CASSYPTNADTQYF
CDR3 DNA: TGTGCCAGCAGTTACCCCACTAACGCAGATACGCAGTATTTT

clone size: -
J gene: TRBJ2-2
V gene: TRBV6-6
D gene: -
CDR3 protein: CASSYWRAGELFF
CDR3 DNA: TGTGCCAGCAGTTACTGGAGGGCCGGGGAGCTGTTTTTT

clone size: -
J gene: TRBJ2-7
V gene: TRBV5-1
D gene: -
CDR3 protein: CASSLAPTGTPSYEQYF
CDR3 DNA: TGCGCCAGCAGCTTAGCACCCACCGGGACTCCGTCCTACGAGCAGTACTTC

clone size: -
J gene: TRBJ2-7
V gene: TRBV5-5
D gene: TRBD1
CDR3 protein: CASSVGTGREQYF
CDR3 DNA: TGTGCCAGCAGCGTGGGGACAGGGAGAGAGCAGTACTTC

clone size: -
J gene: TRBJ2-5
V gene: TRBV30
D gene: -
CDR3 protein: CAWKSRETQYF
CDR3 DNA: TGTGCCTGGAAGAGTCGGGAGACCCAGTACTTC

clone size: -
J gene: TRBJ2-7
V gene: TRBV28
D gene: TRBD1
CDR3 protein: CASGGTGTGAYEQYF
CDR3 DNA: TGTGCCAGCGGGGGTACGGGGACAGGGGCTTACGAGCAGTACTTC

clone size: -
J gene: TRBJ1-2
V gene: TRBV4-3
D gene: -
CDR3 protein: CASSQDWGVDGYTF
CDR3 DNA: TGCGCCAGCAGCCAAGATTGGGGGGTGGATGGCTACACCTTC

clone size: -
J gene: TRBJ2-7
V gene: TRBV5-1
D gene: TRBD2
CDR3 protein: CASSAVAGEGREQYF
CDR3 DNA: TGCGCCAGCAGCGCTGTAGCGGGAGAGGGGCGAGAGCAGTACTTC

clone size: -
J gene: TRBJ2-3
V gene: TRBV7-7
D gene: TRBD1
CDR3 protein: CASSLGVGDRGADTQYF
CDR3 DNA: TGTGCCAGCAGCCTAGGGGTCGGGGACAGGGGCGCAGATACGCAGTATTTT

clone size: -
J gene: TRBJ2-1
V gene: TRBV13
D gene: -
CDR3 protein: CASSRPGTTHSYNEQFF
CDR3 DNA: TGTGCCAGCAGTCGCCCGGGAACCACTCACTCCTACAATGAGCAGTTCTTC

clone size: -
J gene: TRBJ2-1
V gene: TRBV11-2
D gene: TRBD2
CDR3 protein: CASSLPGLADFYNEQFF
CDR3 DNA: TGTGCCAGCAGCTTACCCGGACTAGCGGACTTCTACAATGAGCAGTTCTTC

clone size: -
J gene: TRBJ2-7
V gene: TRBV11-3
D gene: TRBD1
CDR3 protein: CASSSGTGAYEQYF
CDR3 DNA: TGTGCCAGCAGTTCCGGGACAGGGGCGTACGAGCAGTACTTC